A single sample is the source of the 5 T cell receptor beta chains below, sequenced in a study of CD8 T cells in Susac syndrome. Reverse transcription of roughly 0.5 to 1 ug RNA was carried out with random hexamers. MiXCR, run by TCRdb on the immunoSEQ multiplex PCR reads, gives a single entry per CDR3 protein. The repertoire consists of 27,000 or so distinct CDR3 sequences, with roughly 94% occurring once and the leading ten covering 0.25% to 0.3%. The source material was CD8+ T cells from PBMCs. The receptors originated from a human donor in good health.

This clonotype was picked up a small number of times. The V and J genes are TRBV23-1 and TRBJ2-7; 10 positions agree with TRBD1. TRBV23-1 is an ORF, and what it does is uncertain. V shed 6 bases and J 0 bases; nucleotides not matched to a gene: 5. The CDR3 loop spans 15 amino acids. DNA of the CDR3: TGCGCCAGCAGCCGACAGGGGGCGCGCTCCTACGAGCAGTACTTC. Residues: CASSRQGARSYEQYF.

The chain combines TRBV11-3 with TRBJ1-2, with TRBD1 as a possible D gene (5 bases). Trimming stripped 0 bases from V and 5 bases from J, with 16 bases between. Germline values: CDR1 SGHNT, CDR2 YENEEA. The CDR3 covers 16 residues. The CDR3 region has the DNA TGTGCCAGCAGCTTAGATGACGGGGCAGGGAATTATGGCTACACCTTC. This codes for CASSLDDGAGNYGYTF.

V and J are TRBV12-3 or TRBV12-4 and TRBJ2-1, with 10 bases fitting TRBD2. This CDR3 has 14 residues. V gave up 5 bases and J gave up 14 bases; unmatched junction bases: 12. CDR3 in amino acids: CASSPRSGGPPEFF. The CDR3 DNA follows: TGTGCCAGCAGTCCTCGTAGCGGGGGGCCCCCCGAGTTCTTC.

The chain employs TRBV4-3 and TRBJ2-5, with no clear D. The CDR3 extends over 13 amino acids. In germline, CDR1 is LGHNA, CDR2 YSLEER. The V gene lost 0 bases and the J gene lost 4 bases, with 6 bases spanning the gap. CDR3 nucleotides: TGCGCCAGCAGCCAAGATAGGGCAGAGACCCAGTACTTC. It translates to CASSQDRAETQYF.

The V and J genes are TRBV29-1 and TRBJ1-1; D may be TRBD1 (5 bases). This CDR3 contains 14 residues. CDR1 and CDR2 from the germline V gene are SQVTM and ANQGSEA. V lost 3 bases and J 0 bases, leaving 11 bases between the germline ends. CDR3 in amino acids: CSVDARGVNTEAFF. CDR3 sequence (DNA): TGCAGCGTTGACGCGCGGGGGGTGAACACTGAAGCTTTCTTT. The full variable domain, rest sourced from reference TRBV29-1 and TRBJ1-1, is SAVISQKPSRDICQRGTSLTIQCQVDSQVTMMFWYRQQPGQSLTLIATANQGSEATYESGFVIDKFPISRPNLTFSTLTVSNMSPEDSSIYLCSVDARGVNTEAFFGQGTRLTVV.